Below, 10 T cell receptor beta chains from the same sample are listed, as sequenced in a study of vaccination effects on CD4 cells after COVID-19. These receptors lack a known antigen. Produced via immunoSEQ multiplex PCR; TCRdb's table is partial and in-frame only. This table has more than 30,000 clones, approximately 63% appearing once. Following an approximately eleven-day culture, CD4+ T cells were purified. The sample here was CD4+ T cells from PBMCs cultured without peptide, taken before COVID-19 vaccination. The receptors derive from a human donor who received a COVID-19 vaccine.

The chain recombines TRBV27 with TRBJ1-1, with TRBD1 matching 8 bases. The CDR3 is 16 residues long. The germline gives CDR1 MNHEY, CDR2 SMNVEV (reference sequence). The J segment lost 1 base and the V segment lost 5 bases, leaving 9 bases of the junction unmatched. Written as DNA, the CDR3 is TGTGCCAGCAGTCTTATATCGACAGGGGAGAACACTGAAGCTTTCTTT. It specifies CASSLISTGENTEAFF.

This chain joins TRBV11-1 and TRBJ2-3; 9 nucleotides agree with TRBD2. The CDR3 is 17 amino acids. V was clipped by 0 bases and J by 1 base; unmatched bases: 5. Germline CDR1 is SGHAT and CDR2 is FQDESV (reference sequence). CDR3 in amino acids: CASSLAVTSGRTDTQYF. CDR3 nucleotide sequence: TGTGCCAGCAGCTTAGCGGTGACTAGCGGCCGCACAGATACGCAGTATTTT. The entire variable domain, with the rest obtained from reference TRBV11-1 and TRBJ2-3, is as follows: EAEVAQSPRYKITEKSQAVAFWCDPISGHATLYWYRQILGQGPELLVQFQDESVVDDSQLPKDRFSAERLKGVDSTLKIQPAELGDSAMYLCASSLAVTSGRTDTQYFGPGTRLTVL.

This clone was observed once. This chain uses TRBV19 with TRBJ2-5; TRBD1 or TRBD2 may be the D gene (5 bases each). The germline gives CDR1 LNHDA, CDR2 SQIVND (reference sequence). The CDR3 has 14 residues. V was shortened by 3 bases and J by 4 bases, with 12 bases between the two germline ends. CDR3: CASSISGTAETQYF. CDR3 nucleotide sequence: TGTGCCAGTAGTATCTCCGGGACCGCAGAGACCCAGTACTTC. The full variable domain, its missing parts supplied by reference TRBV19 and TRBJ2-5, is DGGITQSPKYLFRKEGQNVTLSCEQNLNHDAMYWYRQDPGQGLRLIYYSQIVNDFQKGDIAEGYSVSREKKESFPLTVTSAQKNPTAFYLCASSISGTAETQYFGPGTRLLVL.

The CDR3 region is CASSLASAEPETQYF. The CDR3 nucleotides read TGCGCCAGCAGCTTGGCGAGCGCCGAGCCGGAGACCCAGTACTTC. The rearrangement links TRBV5-1 to TRBJ2-5; no firm D call. Germline V CDR1 and CDR2: SGHRS, YFSETQ. V gave up 0 bases and J gave up 5 bases, with 14 bases separating them. The CDR3 is 15 residues long.

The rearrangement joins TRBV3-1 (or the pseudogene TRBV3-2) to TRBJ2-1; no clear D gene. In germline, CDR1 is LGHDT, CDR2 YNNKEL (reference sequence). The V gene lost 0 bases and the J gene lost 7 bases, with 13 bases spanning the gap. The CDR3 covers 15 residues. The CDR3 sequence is CASSQETNLKNEQFF. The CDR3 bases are TGTGCCAGCAGCCAAGAAACTAACCTTAAAAATGAGCAGTTCTTC.

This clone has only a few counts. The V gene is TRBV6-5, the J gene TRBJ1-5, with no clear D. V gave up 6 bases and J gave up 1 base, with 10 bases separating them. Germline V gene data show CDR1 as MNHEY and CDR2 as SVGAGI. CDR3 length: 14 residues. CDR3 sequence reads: CASSADGSNQPQHF. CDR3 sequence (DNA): TGTGCCAGCAGCGCGGACGGAAGCAATCAGCCCCAGCATTTT.

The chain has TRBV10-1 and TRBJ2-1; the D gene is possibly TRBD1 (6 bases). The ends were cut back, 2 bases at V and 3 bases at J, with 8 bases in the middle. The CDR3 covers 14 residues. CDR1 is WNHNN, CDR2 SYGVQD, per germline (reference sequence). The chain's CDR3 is CASSEGDIYNEQFF. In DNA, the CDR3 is TGCGCCAGCAGTGAGGGGGACATCTACAATGAGCAGTTCTTC.

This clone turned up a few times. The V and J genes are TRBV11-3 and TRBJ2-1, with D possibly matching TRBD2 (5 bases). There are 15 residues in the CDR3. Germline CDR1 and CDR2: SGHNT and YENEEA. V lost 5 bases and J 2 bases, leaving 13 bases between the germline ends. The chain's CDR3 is CASSERGLPYNEQFF. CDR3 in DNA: TGTGCCAGCAGCGAACGGGGTTTGCCCTACAATGAGCAGTTCTTC.

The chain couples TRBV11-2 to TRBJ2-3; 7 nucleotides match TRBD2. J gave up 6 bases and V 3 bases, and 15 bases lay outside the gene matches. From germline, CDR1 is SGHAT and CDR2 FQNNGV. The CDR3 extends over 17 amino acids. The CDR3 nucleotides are TGTGCCAGCAGCTTTTTAGCTGCGGCGGGGGTATACGATACGCAGTATTTT. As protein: CASSFLAAAGVYDTQYF.

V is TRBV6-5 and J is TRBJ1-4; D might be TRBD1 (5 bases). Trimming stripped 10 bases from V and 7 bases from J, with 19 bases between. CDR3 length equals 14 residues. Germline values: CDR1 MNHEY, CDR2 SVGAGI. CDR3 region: CATLGWGLGEKLFF. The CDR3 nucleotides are TGTGCCACCTTAGGGTGGGGCCTAGGTGAAAAACTGTTTTTT.